Listed here are 18 T cell receptor beta chains from one sample, sequenced in a study of shared clonotypes between healthy human individuals. Naive CD8 isolation took CD45RO-negative cells positively selected for CCR7 and excluded terminally differentiated effector memory CD45RA+ cells. Sequencing was performed with immunoSEQ multiplex PCR; in TCRdb, only in-frame clones are kept and a portion is missing. The sample lists about 2 million clones; about 95% were seen once. The sequencing input was naive CD8+ T cells sorted from blood. The receptors here all came from a man aged 18 to 30 in good health.

Only one count was recorded for this clone. The chain links TRBV5-1 to TRBJ2-2, with D hard to call. The CDR3 is made up of 15 amino acids. V dropped 2 bases and J dropped 4 bases, with 12 bases sitting between them. Germline CDR1 reads SGHRS; CDR2 reads YFSETQ. The CDR3 loop is CASSFTAPVTGELFF. For the CDR3, the DNA is TGCGCCAGCAGCTTCACAGCCCCGGTCACCGGGGAGCTGTTTTTT.

This clone appeared a single time. This chain links TRBV11-2 with TRBJ2-6; D is uncertain. The CDR3 length is 18 residues. Trimming shortened V by 7 bases and J by 0 bases, and 19 bases separated the two germline ends. Looked up from germline, CDR1 is SGHAT and CDR2 is FQNNGV. Here the CDR3 reads CASTPTPGLPSGANVLTF. Here the CDR3 DNA reads TGTGCCAGCACCCCTACACCGGGCCTCCCCTCTGGGGCCAACGTCCTGACTTTC.

The rearrangement joins TRBV6-5 to TRBJ2-7; 11 positions agree with TRBD2. This CDR3 contains 14 residues. Germline trimming cut 5 bases from V and 3 bases from J; bases unmatched to any gene: 3. Germline-derived CDR1 and CDR2 are MNHEY and SVGAGI. The CDR3, as DNA: TGTGCCAGCAGTACCACTAGCGGGGGCTACGAGCAGTACTTC. This gives the protein CASSTTSGGYEQYF.

This chain connects TRBV7-9 to TRBJ2-2; the D gene is possibly TRBD2 (5 bases). The germline gives CDR1 SEHNR, CDR2 FQNEAQ (reference sequence). The CDR3 length is 14 residues. V was pared by 4 bases and J by 6 bases, with 12 bases between. As DNA, the CDR3 is TGTGCCAGCAGCTCTTCCTATAGCGCCGGGGAGCTGTTTTTT. Translating gives CASSSSYSAGELFF.

This chain uses TRBV11-2 with TRBJ2-1; no firm D call. The ends were cut back, 2 bases at V and 5 bases at J, with 10 bases in the middle. The CDR3 has 14 residues. CDR1 is SGHAT and CDR2 is FQNNGV in the germline V gene. CDR3 nucleotides: TGTGCCAGCAGCTTACTTTTCGCCAACAATGAGCAGTTCTTC. It translates to CASSLLFANNEQFF.

The chain joins TRBV10-2 to TRBJ1-2; D not certain. V gave up 1 base and J gave up 8 bases, with 8 bases separating them. Germline-derived CDR1 and CDR2 are WSHSY and SAAADI. The CDR3 loop spans 12 amino acids. The chain's CDR3 is CASSEWVDGYTF. The CDR3 DNA reads TGCGCCAGCAGTGAGTGGGTAGACGGCTACACCTTC.

The chain recombines TRBV6-6 with TRBJ1-2, with TRBD1 matching 7 bases. Germline-derived CDR1 and CDR2 are MNHNY and SVGAGI (reference sequence). J lost 0 bases, V lost 10 bases, and 8 bases had no gene match. The CDR3 sequence is 14 residues long. The CDR3 reads CATSWDSPNYGYTF. The CDR3 DNA sequence: TGTGCCACCTCATGGGACAGCCCTAACTATGGCTACACCTTC.

This chain connects TRBV10-3 to TRBJ2-5; maybe TRBD2 (6 bases). V dropped 4 bases and J dropped 1 base, with 13 bases sitting between them. The CDR3 is made up of 15 amino acids. CDR1 is ENHRY and CDR2 is SYGVKD in the germline V gene. This CDR3 is CAISGGAGLQETQYF. The DNA of the CDR3 is TGTGCCATCAGTGGCGGGGCGGGACTCCAAGAGACCCAGTACTTC.

In the case of this clone: Other DNA sequences within the sample encode an identical CDR3. CDR3 protein: CASSQTGGNTEAFF. For the CDR3, the DNA is TGTGCCAGCAGCCAAACAGGGGGAAACACTGAAGCTTTCTTT. The rearrangement links TRBV6-5 to TRBJ1-1, with 8 positions matching TRBD1. Losses at the gene ends were 6 bases for V and 2 bases for J; bases not matched to a gene: 5. The CDR3 runs 14 residues. Germline CDR1 is MNHEY and CDR2 is SVGAGI.

The V gene is TRBV18, the J gene TRBJ2-7; tentatively, D is TRBD2 (5 bases). The CDR3 is 15 amino acids. Looked up from germline, CDR1 is KGHSH and CDR2 is LQKENI. V was clipped by 3 bases and J by 3 bases, with 15 bases between them. The CDR3 coding sequence is TGTGCCAGCTCACCCTACCGGGAAAATCGCTACGAGCAGTACTTC. Translation gives CASSPYRENRYEQYF.

This chain connects TRBV6-5 to TRBJ1-6, with 8 bases matching TRBD1. Germline V lookup: CDR1 MNHEY, CDR2 SVGAGI. V lost 2 bases, J lost 7 bases, and 7 bases stayed unmatched. The CDR3 runs to 16 residues. The CDR3 reads CASSYIPGGGNSPLHF. The CDR3 DNA reads as TGTGCCAGCAGTTACATCCCAGGGGGCGGCAATTCACCCCTCCACTTT.

The V and J genes are TRBV27 and TRBJ1-1; no firm D call. The germline V and J ends were trimmed by 4 bases and 5 bases, with 20 bases remaining between them. The germline CDR1 and CDR2 sequences are MNHEY and SMNVEV (reference sequence). The CDR3 runs 16 residues. The CDR3 coding sequence is TGTGCCAGCAGTTATGCCCCAGTCTTGAGTATAACTGAAGCTTTCTTT. Its translation: CASSYAPVLSITEAFF.

The V gene is TRBV28, the J gene TRBJ2-7; 11 bases match TRBD1. This CDR3 has 16 amino acids. Germline trimming cut 5 bases from V and 5 bases from J; bases unmatched to any gene: 11. From germline, CDR1 is MDHEN and CDR2 SYDVKM. The CDR3 here is CASSLPRGTGGNEQYF. The CDR3 DNA reads as TGTGCCAGCAGTCTCCCCCGGGGGACAGGGGGGAACGAGCAGTACTTC. Full variable domain (remainder filled in from reference TRBV28 and TRBJ2-7): DVKVTQSSRYLVKRTGEKVFLECVQDMDHENMFWYRQDPGLGLRLIYFSYDVKMKEKGDIPEGYSVSREKKERFSLILESASTNQTSMYLCASSLPRGTGGNEQYFGPGTRLTVT.

The rearrangement links TRBV4-3 to TRBJ2-7, with 13 bases identical to TRBD2. This CDR3 has 18 amino acids. Germline assignment: CDR1 LGHNA and CDR2 YSLEER. J lost 5 bases, V lost 1 base, and 11 bases had no gene match. CDR3 DNA: TGCGCCAGCAGCCAAGTATACGGCACTAGCGGGAGGGGCCACGAGCAGTACTTC. Its translation: CASSQVYGTSGRGHEQYF.

V and J are TRBV4-3 and TRBJ2-7, with no clear D. The germline V gene encodes CDR1 LGHNA and CDR2 YSLEER. This CDR3 region has 14 residues. Trimming shortened V by 1 base and J by 3 bases, and 10 bases separated the two germline ends. In nucleotides, the CDR3 is TGCGCCAGCAGCCAAGCAAAAGACTTCTACGAGCAGTACTTC. This translates into CASSQAKDFYEQYF.

The chain employs TRBV7-6 and TRBJ2-7; 8 nucleotides line up with TRBD1. The CDR3 is made up of 15 amino acids. Germline V lookup: CDR1 SGHVS, CDR2 FNYEAQ. V trimming: 1 base; J trimming: 5 bases; junction bases outside the gene matches: 7. DNA of the CDR3: TGTGCCAGCAGCTTAGGGACAGGGCCAGGGGACGAGCAGTACTTC. It specifies CASSLGTGPGDEQYF. Full variable domain (outside the CDR3, taken from reference TRBV7-6 and TRBJ2-7): GAGVSQSPRYKVTKRGQDVALRCDPISGHVSLYWYRQALGQGPEFLTYFNYEAQQDKSGLPNDRFSAERPEGSISTLTIQRTEQRDSAMYRCASSLGTGPGDEQYFGPGTRLTVT.

The chain uses TRBV5-6 and TRBJ2-2; D unresolved. This CDR3 has 14 residues. V lost 3 bases and J lost 3, with 9 bases in between. Germline V gene sequence: CDR1 SGHDT, CDR2 YYEEEE. The CDR3 bases are TGTGCCAGCAGCTACGACACCTACACCGGGGAGCTGTTTTTT. Translation gives CASSYDTYTGELFF. The full variable domain, with the rest looked up from reference TRBV5-6 and TRBJ2-2, is DAGVTQSPTHLIKTRGQQVTLRCSPKSGHDTVSWYQQALGQGPQFIFQYYEEEERQRGNFPDRFSGHQFPNYSSELNVNALLLGDSALYLCASSYDTYTGELFFGEGSRLTVL.

V gene TRBV5-4 combines with J gene TRBJ2-2; the match to TRBD2 covers 7 bases. The CDR3 extends over 14 amino acids. V lost 6 bases to trimming and J lost 1 base; unmatched junction nucleotides: 3. From germline, CDR1 is SGHNT and CDR2 YYREEE (reference sequence). The CDR3 loop reads CASKTSENTGELFF. CDR3 nucleotides: TGTGCCAGCAAAACTAGCGAGAACACCGGGGAGCTGTTTTTT.